Shown below are 15 T cell receptor beta chains from a single sample sequenced in a study of PD-L1 blockade in urothelial cancer (dated by TCRdb to about 2017). Library construction relied on the immunoSEQ multiplex PCR assay. TCRdb holds this immuneACCESS table with in-frame rearrangements only. Some clones are missing; in checked studies, unresolved V genes explain under half, and the rest has no known cause. This sample is represented by around 19,000 clones; around 90% of them were singletons. The ten most abundant clones make up more than 3% of the sample. Sequencing used PBMCs, obtained around atezolizumab (anti-PD-L1) treatment. The receptors derive from a man in his fifties or sixties with urothelial cancer.

V gene TRBV15 combines with J gene TRBJ2-1, with TRBD1 identical over 12 bases. Trimming cost V 6 bases and J 4 bases; bases outside gene matches: 22. The CDR3 is made up of 21 amino acids. From germline, CDR1 is LNHNV and CDR2 YYDKDF (reference sequence). DNA for the CDR3: TGTGCCACCAGTACGCACCTAGGGACAGGGGGCATAAGGGGGATTTACAATGAGCAGTTCTTC. It encodes CATSTHLGTGGIRGIYNEQFF.

This sequence joins TRBV9 and TRBJ1-1, with TRBD1 identical over 9 bases. J was trimmed by 0 bases and V by 0 bases; bases with no gene match: 6. This CDR3 has 17 amino acids. Germline V gives CDR1 SGDLS, CDR2 YYNGEE. The CDR3: CASSVAGGTGLNTEAFF. The CDR3 bases are TGTGCCAGCAGCGTAGCGGGAGGGACAGGGTTGAACACTGAAGCTTTCTTT. Combining the CDR3 with reference TRBV9 and TRBJ1-1 gives the whole variable domain DSGVTQTPKHLITATGQRVTLRCSPRSGDLSVYWYQQSLDQGLQFLIQYYNGEERAKGNILERFSAQQFPDLHSELNLSSLELGDSALYFCASSVAGGTGLNTEAFFGQGTRLTVV.

This chain uses TRBV10-1 with TRBJ2-3, with 8 bases matching TRBD1. CDR3 length equals 15 residues. V dropped 4 bases and J dropped 4; count of bases not matched to a gene: 7. The V gene's germline CDR1 is WNHNN and CDR2 SYGVQD (reference sequence). The CDR3: CASSVGRGRPDTQYF. The CDR3 DNA reads as TGCGCCAGCAGTGTAGGCAGGGGGCGACCAGATACGCAGTATTTT.

The chain uses TRBV30 and TRBJ1-2, with 7 bases matching TRBD1. J gave up 6 bases and V 3 bases, and 13 bases lay outside the gene matches. CDR1 GTSNPN and CDR2 SVGIG come from the germline V gene (reference sequence). This CDR3 is built from 15 residues. The CDR3 region has the DNA TGTGCCTGGAGCCCCCTAGGACAGGTTATGAATGGCTACACCTTC. Its protein is CAWSPLGQVMNGYTF.

The sample holds one count of this clone. V gene TRBV30 combines with J gene TRBJ2-7, with 7 bases matching TRBD2. Germline CDR1 GTSNPN, CDR2 SVGIG (reference sequence). The CDR3 loop spans 14 amino acids. The V gene end was trimmed by 1 base and the J gene end by 4 bases; junction bases not matched to a gene: 7. DNA of the CDR3: TGTGCCTGGAGTGCGGGGGGAACGGGGTACGAGCAGTACTTC. Protein sequence: CAWSAGGTGYEQYF.

A few counts support this clone. V gene TRBV6-1 combines with J gene TRBJ1-3, with D perhaps matching TRBD1 (5 bases). The CDR3 is 15 residues long. Germline assignment: CDR1 MNHNS and CDR2 SASEGT. The germline V and J ends were trimmed by 6 bases and 2 bases, with 14 bases remaining between them. The CDR3 region has the DNA TGTGCCAGCAGCCCGGAACGCAGGGCTGGAAACACCATATATTTT. It yields the protein CASSPERRAGNTIYF.

The chain links TRBV11-3 to TRBJ2-7, with D perhaps matching TRBD2 (5 bases). The CDR3 has 14 residues. V was cut by 1 base and J by 5 bases, with 12 bases left in between. Germline V gene sequence: CDR1 SGHNT, CDR2 YENEEA. Here the CDR3 DNA reads TGTGCCAGCAGCTTAGGTGGACTTTCCCACGAGCAGTACTTC. Translation: CASSLGGLSHEQYF.

This chain links TRBV29-1 with TRBJ1-5; 8 positions match TRBD1. After removal of 7 bases from V and 2 bases from J, the junction contained 4 bases not matched to a gene. The CDR3 consists of 13 residues. The germline gives CDR1 SQVTM, CDR2 ANQGSEA. The CDR3 DNA reads TGCAGCGCCCCGGGACAGGGCAATCAGCCCCAGCATTTT. It translates to CSAPGQGNQPQHF.

The V and J genes are TRBV5-6 and TRBJ2-5; 10 bases map to TRBD1. V shed 3 bases and J 6 bases; nucleotides not matched to a gene: 2. This CDR3 is built from 13 residues. The germline gives CDR1 SGHDT, CDR2 YYEEEE. The CDR3 bases are TGTGCCAGCAGCTGGGACAGGGGAAAGACCCAGTACTTC. Protein product: CASSWDRGKTQYF.

The table lists this clone with a count of one. The chain joins TRBV5-1 to TRBJ2-7; 9 bases fit TRBD1. The CDR3 has 14 residues. With V trimmed by 4 bases and J by 6 bases, 8 bases remained unmatched. Germline loops: CDR1 SGHRS, CDR2 YFSETQ. The CDR3 sequence is CASSVLQGAGEQYF. The CDR3 region has the DNA TGCGCCAGCAGCGTATTACAGGGGGCGGGCGAGCAGTACTTC.

This clone came up once. The V call is TRBV28, the J call TRBJ2-7; the D is unclear. The germline gives CDR1 MDHEN, CDR2 SYDVKM. The germline V and J ends were trimmed by 9 bases and 3 bases, with 15 bases remaining between them. The CDR3 is 13 amino acids. The CDR3 here is CASRLTGYYEQYF. CDR3 in DNA: TGTGCCAGTCGTCTCACGGGTTACTACGAGCAGTACTTC.

V is TRBV15 and J is TRBJ1-4, with D possibly being TRBD1 (6 bases). V lost 0 bases and J 10 bases, leaving 12 bases between the germline ends. Germline V gene data show CDR1 as LNHNV and CDR2 as YYDKDF (reference sequence). There are 14 residues in the CDR3. The CDR3 region is CATSRDRTAGKLFF. CDR3 DNA sequence: TGTGCCACCAGCAGAGATCGGACAGCCGGAAAACTGTTTTTT. The variable domain in full, completed from reference TRBV15 and TRBJ1-4, reads DAMVIQNPRYQVTQFGKPVTLSCSQTLNHNVMYWYQQKSSQAPKLLFHYYDKDFNNEADTPDNFQSRRPNTSFCFLDIRSPGLGDTAMYLCATSRDRTAGKLFFGSGTQLSVL.

The rearrangement joins TRBV14 to TRBJ2-5; D is possibly TRBD2 (6 bases). The CDR3 length is 17 residues. Germline V gives CDR1 SGHDN, CDR2 FVKESK. With 3 bases removed from V and 2 bases from J, the gap between germline ends came to 19 bases. The DNA for the CDR3 is TGTGCCAGCAGCCAGGGACTTGGCCCCCGATGGCAAGAGACCCAGTACTTC. It encodes CASSQGLGPRWQETQYF.

This chain uses TRBV19 with TRBJ2-7; TRBD1 agrees at 10 bases. The germline CDR1 and CDR2 sequences are LNHDA and SQIVND (reference sequence). V was pared by 8 bases and J by 4 bases, with 5 bases of the junction left unmatched. The CDR3 consists of 13 residues. CDR3 coding DNA: TGTGCCAGTCAAGGGGACAGGGGTTACGAGCAGTACTTC. This encodes CASQGDRGYEQYF.

The sample holds a few counts of this clone. The chain couples TRBV7-2 to TRBJ2-7; weak D call: TRBD1 (6 bases). The V end was cut by 5 bases, the J end by 0 bases, with 14 bases between. CDR3 length: 15 residues. Germline assignment: CDR1 SGHTA and CDR2 FQGNSA. CDR3 sequence reads: CASSQVPGVSYEQYF. DNA for the CDR3: TGTGCCAGCAGCCAAGTCCCAGGGGTCTCCTACGAGCAGTACTTC.